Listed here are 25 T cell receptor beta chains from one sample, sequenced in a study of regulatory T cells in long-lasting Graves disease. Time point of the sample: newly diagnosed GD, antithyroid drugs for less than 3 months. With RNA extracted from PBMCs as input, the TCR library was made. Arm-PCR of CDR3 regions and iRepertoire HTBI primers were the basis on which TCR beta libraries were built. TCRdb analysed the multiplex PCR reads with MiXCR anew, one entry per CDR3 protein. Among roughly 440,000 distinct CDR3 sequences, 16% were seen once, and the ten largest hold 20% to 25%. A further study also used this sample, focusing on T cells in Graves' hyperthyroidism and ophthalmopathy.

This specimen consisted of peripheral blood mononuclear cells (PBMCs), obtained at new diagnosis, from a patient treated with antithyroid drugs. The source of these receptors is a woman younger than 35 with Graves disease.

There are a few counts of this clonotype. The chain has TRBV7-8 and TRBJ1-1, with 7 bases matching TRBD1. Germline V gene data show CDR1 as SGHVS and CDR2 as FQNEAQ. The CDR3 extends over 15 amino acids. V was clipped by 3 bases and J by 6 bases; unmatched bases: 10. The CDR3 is CASSFSGTAVSEAFF. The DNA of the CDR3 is TGTGCCAGCAGCTTCTCCGGGACAGCTGTCTCTGAAGCTTTCTTT.

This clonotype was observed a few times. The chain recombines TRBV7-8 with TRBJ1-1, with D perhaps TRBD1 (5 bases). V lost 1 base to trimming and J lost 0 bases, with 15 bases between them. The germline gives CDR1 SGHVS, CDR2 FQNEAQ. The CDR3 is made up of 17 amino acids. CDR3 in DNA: TGTGCCAGCAGCTTAGTTGGGGTAGGGACGGTGAACACTGAAGCTTTCTTT. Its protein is CASSLVGVGTVNTEAFF.

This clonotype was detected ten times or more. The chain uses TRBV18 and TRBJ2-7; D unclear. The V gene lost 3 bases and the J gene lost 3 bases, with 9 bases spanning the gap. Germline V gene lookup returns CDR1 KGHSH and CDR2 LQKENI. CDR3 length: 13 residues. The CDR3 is CASSPSHGYEQYF. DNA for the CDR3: TGTGCCAGCTCACCTTCACATGGCTACGAGCAGTACTTC.

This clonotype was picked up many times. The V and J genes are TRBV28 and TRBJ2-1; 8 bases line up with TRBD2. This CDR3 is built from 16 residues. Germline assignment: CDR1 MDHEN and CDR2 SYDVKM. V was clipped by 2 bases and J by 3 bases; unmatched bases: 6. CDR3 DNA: TGTGCCAGCAGTTTACGGCGGGAGGTAGTCTACAATGAGCAGTTCTTC. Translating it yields CASSLRREVVYNEQFF.

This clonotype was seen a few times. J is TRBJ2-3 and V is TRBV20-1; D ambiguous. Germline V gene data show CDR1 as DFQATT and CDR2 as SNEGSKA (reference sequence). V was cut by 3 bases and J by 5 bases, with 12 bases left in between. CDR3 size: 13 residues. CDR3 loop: CSARPNFLDTQYF. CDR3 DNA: TGCAGTGCTAGGCCAAACTTTTTAGATACGCAGTATTTT.

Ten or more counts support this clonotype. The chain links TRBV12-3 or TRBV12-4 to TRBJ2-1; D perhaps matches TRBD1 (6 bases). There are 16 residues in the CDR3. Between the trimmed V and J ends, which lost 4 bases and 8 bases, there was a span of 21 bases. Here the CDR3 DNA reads TGTGCCAGCAGTTGGAGACAGGACCAAACGTGGGATGAGCAGTTCTTC. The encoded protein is CASSWRQDQTWDEQFF.

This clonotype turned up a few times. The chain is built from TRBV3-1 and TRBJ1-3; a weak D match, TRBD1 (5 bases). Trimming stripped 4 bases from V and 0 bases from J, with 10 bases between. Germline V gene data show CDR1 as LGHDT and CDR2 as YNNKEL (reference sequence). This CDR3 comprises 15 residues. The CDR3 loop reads CASSRRGDSGNTIYF. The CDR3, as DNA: TGTGCCAGCAGCCGTCGGGGGGACTCTGGAAACACCATATATTTT.

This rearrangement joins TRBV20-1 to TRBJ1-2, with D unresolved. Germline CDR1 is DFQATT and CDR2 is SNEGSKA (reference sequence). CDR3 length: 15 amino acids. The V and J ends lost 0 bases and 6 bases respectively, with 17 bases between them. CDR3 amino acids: CSARDLPGFVDGYTF. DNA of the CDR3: TGCAGTGCTAGAGATCTCCCGGGTTTCGTGGATGGCTACACCTTC.

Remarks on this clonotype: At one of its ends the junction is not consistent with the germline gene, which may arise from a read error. This CDR3 reads CACSQGSRDNQPQHF. The CDR3 region has the DNA TGTGCCTGCAGCCAGGGGTCGCGTGACAATCAGCCCCAGCATTTT. V gene TRBV7-2 combines with J gene TRBJ1-5; TRBD1 might be the D (6 bases). The CDR3 is made up of 15 amino acids. Germline V CDR1 and CDR2: SGHTA, FQGNSA.

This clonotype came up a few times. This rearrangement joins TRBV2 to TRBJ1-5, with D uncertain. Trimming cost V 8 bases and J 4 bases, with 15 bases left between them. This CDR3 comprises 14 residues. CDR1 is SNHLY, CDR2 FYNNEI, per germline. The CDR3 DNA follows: TGTGCCAGCCTCCCTCCGGGAGGTAATCAGCCCCAGCATTTT. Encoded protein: CASLPPGGNQPQHF.

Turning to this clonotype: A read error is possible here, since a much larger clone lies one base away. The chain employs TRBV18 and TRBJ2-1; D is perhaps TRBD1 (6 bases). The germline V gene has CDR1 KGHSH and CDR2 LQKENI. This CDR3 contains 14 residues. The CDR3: CAGSSLQGYNEQFF. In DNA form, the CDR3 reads TGTGCCGGCTCATCCTTACAGGGCTACAATGAGCAGTTCTTC.

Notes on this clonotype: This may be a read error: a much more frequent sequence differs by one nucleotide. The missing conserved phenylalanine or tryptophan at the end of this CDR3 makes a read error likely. This CDR3 is CSAPGLAGENNEQFL. For the CDR3, the DNA is TGCAGTGCCCCCGGACTAGCGGGAGAGAACAATGAGCAGTTCCTC. The rearrangement links TRBV20-1 to TRBJ2-1; 13 nucleotides agree with TRBD2. V shed 6 bases and J 5 bases; nucleotides not matched to a gene: 7. Germline CDR1 and CDR2: DFQATT and SNEGSKA (reference sequence). The CDR3 covers 15 residues.

The CDR3 region is CASSQGDRLNTEAFF. The CDR3 DNA reads TGCGCCAGCAGCCAAGGGGACAGATTGAACACTGAAGCTTTCTTT. V usage is TRBV4-1 and J usage is TRBJ1-1; the match to TRBD1 covers 7 bases. The germline CDR1 and CDR2 sequences are MGHRA and YSYEKL. The CDR3 length is 15 residues. The J segment lost 0 bases and the V segment lost 1 base, leaving 2 bases of the junction unmatched.

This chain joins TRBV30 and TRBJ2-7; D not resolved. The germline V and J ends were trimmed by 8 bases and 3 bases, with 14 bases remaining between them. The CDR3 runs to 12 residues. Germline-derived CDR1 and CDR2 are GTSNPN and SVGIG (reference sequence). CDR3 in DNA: TGTGCCGGAGTGGTGGTAGGCTACGAGCAGTACTTC. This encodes CAGVVVGYEQYF. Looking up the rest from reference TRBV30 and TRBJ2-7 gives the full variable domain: SQTIHQWPATLVQPVGSPLSLECTVEGTSNPNLYWYRQAAGRGLQLLFYSVGIGQISSEVPQNLSASRPQDRQFILSSKKLLLSDSGFYLCAGVVVGYEQYFGPGTRLTVT.

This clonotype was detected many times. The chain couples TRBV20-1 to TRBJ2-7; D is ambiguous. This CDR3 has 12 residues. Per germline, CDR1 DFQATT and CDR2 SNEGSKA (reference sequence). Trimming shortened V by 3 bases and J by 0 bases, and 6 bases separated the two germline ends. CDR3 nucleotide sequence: TGCAGTGCTAGTGCCAGCTCCTACGAGCAGTACTTC. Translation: CSASASSYEQYF.

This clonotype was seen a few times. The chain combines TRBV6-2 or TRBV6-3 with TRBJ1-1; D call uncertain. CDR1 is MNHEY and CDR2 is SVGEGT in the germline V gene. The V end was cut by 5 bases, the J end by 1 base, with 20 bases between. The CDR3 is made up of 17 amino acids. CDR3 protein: CASSEPYWSMGNTEAFF. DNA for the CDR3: TGTGCCAGCAGTGAACCCTATTGGTCCATGGGGAACACTGAAGCTTTCTTT.

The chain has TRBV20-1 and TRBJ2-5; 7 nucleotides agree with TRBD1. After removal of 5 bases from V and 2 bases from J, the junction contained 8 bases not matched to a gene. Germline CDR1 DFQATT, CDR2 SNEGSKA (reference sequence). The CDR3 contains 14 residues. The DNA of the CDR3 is TGCAGTGCTCCTACCGGGACAGCGCAAGAGACCCAGTACTTC. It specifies CSAPTGTAQETQYF.

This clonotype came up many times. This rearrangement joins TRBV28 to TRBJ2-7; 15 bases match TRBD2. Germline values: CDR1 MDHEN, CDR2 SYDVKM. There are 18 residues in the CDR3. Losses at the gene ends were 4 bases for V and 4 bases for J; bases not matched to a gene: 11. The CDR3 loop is CASSSGLAGGHRNYEQYF. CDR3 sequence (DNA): TGTGCCAGCAGTTCGGGACTAGCGGGAGGCCACAGGAATTACGAGCAGTACTTC.

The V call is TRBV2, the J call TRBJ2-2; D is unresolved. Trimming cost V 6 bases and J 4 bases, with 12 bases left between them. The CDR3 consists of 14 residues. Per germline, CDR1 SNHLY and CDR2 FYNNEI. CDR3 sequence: CASRLRAGTGELFF. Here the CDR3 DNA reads TGTGCCAGCAGGTTGAGAGCCGGCACCGGGGAGCTGTTTTTT.

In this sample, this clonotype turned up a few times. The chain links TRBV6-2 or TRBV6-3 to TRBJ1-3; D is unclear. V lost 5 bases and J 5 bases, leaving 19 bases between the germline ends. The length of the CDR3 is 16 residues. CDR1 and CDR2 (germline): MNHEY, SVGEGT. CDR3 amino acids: CASSPYSTESRNTIYF. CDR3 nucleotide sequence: TGTGCCAGCAGTCCCTACAGCACAGAATCGAGAAACACCATATATTTT.

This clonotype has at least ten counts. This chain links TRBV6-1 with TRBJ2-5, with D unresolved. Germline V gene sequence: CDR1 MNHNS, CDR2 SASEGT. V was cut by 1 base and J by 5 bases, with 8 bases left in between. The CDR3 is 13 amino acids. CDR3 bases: TGTGCCAGCAGTGAAGGACAAAGGGAGACCCAGTACTTC. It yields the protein CASSEGQRETQYF.

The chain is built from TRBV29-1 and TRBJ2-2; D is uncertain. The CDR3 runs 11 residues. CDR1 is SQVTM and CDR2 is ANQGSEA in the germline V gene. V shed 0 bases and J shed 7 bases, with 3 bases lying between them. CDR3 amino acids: CSVEDGGELFF. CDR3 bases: TGCAGCGTTGAAGATGGCGGGGAGCTGTTTTTT.

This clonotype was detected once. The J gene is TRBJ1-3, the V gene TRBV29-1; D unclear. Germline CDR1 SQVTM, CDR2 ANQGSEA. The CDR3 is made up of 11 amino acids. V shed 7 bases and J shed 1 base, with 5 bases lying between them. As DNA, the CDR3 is TGCAGCGCCCAATCTGGAAACACCATATATTTT. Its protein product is CSAQSGNTIYF.

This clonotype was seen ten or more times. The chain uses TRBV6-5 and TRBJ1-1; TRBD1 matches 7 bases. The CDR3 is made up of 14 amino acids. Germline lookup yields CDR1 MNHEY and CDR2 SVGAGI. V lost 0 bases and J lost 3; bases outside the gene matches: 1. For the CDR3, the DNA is TGTGCCAGCAGTTACTCAACAGGGGACACTGAAGCTTTCTTT. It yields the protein CASSYSTGDTEAFF.

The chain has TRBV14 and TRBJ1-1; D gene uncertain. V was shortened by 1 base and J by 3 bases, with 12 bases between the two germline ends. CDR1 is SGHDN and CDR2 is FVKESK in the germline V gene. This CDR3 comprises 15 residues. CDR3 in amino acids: CASSQAMRVYTEAFF. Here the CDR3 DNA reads TGTGCCAGCAGCCAAGCAATGAGGGTGTACACTGAAGCTTTCTTT.